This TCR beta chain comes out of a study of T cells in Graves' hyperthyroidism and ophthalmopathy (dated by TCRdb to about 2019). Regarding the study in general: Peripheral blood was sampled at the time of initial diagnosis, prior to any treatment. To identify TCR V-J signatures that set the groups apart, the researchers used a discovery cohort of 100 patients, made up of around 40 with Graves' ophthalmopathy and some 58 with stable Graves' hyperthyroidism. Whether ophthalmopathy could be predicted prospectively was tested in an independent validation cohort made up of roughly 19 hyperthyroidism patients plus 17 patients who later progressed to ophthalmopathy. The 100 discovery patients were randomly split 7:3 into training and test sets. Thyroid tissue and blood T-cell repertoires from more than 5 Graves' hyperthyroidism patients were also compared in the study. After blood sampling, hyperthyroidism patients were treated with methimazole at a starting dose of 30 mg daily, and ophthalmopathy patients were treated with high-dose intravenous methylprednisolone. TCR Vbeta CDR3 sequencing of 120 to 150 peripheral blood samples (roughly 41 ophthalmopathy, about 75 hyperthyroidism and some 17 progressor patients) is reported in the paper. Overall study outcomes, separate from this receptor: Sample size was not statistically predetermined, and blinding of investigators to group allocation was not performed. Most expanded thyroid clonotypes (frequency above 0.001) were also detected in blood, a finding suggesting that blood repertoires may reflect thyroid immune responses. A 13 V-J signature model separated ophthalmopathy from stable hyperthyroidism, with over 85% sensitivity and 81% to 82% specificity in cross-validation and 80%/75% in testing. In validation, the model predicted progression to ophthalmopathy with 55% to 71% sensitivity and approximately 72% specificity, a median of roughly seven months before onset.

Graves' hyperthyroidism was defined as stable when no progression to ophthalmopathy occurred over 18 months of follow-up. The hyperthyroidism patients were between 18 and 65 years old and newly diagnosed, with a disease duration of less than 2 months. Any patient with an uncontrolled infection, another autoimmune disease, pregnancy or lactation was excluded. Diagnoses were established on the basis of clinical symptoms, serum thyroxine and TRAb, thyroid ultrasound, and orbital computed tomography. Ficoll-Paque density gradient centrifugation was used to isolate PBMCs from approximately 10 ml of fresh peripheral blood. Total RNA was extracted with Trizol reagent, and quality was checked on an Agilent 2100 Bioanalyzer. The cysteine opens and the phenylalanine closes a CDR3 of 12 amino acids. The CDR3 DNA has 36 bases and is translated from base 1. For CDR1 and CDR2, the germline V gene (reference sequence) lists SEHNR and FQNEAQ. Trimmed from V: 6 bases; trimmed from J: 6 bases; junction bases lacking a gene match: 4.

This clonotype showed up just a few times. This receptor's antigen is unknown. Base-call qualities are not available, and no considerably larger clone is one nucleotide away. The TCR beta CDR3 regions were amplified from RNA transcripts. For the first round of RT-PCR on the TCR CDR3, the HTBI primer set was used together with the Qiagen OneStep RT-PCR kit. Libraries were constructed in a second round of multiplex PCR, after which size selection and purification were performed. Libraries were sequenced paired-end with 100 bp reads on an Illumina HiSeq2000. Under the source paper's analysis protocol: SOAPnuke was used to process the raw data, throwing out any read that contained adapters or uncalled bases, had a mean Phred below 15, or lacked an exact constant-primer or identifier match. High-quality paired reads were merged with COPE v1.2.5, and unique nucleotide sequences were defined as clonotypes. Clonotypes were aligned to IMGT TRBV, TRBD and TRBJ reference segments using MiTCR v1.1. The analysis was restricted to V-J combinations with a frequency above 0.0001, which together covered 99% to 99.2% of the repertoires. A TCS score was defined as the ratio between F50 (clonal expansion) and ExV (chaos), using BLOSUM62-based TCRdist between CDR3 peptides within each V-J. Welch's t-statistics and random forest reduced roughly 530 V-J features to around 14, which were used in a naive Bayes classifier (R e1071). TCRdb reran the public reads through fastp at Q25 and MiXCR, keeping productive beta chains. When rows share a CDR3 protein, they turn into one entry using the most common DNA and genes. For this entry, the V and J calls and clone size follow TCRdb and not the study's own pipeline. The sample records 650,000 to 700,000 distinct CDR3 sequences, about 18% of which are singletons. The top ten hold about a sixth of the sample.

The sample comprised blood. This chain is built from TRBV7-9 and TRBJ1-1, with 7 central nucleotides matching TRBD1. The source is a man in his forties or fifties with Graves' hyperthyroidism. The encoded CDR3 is CASREQGPEAFF. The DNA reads TGTGCCAGCAGGGAACAGGGGCCTGAAGCTTTCTTT.